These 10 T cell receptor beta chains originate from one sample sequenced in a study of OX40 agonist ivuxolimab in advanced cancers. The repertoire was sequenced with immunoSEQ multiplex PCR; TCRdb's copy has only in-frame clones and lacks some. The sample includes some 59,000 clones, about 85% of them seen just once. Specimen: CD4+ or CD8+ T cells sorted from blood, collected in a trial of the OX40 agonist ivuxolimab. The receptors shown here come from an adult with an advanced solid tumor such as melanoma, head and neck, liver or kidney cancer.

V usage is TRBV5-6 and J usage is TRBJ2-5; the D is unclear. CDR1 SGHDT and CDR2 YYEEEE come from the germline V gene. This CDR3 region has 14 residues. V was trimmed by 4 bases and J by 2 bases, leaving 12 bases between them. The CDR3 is CASSPNMGQETQYF. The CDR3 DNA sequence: TGTGCCAGCAGCCCAAACATGGGTCAAGAGACCCAGTACTTC.

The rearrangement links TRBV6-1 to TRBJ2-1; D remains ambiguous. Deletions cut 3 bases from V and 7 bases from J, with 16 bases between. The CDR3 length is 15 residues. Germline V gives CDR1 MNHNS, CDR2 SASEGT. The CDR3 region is CASSEDLSGVNEQFF. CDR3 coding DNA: TGTGCCAGCAGTGAGGATCTTAGTGGGGTAAATGAGCAGTTCTTC.

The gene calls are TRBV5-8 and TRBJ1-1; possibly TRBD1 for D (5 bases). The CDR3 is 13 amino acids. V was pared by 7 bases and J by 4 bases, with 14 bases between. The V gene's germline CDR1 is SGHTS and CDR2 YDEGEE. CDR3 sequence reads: CASLPWGGTEAFF. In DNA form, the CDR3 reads TGTGCCAGCCTCCCATGGGGGGGCACTGAAGCTTTCTTT.

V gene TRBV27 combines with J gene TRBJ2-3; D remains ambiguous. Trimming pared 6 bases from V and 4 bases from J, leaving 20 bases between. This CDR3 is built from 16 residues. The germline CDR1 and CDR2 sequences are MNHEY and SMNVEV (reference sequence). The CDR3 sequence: CASSPGPFLYPDTQYF. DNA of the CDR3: TGTGCCAGCAGCCCCGGACCGTTTCTGTACCCAGATACGCAGTATTTT.

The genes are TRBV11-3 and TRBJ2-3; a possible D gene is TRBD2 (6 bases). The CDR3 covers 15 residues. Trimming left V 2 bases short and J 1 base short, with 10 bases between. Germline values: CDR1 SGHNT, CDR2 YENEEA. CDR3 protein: CASSLQEGCTDTQYF. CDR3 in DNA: TGTGCCAGCAGCTTACAGGAGGGGTGCACAGATACGCAGTATTTT.

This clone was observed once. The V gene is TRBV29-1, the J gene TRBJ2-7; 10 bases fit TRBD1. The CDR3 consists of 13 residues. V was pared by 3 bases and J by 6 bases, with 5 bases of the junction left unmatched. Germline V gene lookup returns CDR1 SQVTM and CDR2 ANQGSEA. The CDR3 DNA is TGCAGCGTTGACGCCGGGACAGGGGCCGAGCAGTACTTC. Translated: CSVDAGTGAEQYF.

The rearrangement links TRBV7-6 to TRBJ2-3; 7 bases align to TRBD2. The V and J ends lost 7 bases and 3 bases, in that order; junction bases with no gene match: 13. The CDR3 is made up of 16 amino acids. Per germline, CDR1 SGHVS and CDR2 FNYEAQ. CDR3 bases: TGTGCCAGCACCGACTGGCGGGGGAGAGGGACAGATACGCAGTATTTT. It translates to CASTDWRGRGTDTQYF.

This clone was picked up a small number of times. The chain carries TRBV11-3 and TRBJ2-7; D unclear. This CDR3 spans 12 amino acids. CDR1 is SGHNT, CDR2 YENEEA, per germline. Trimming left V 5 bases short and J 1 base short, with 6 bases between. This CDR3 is CASSLTSYEQYF. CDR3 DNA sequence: TGTGCCAGCAGCCTTACATCCTACGAGCAGTACTTC.

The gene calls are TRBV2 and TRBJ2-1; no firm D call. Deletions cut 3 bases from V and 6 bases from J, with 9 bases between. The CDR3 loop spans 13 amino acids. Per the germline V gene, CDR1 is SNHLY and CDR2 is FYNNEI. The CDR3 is CASSDEGFNEQFF. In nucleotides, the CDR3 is TGTGCCAGCAGTGATGAAGGCTTCAATGAGCAGTTCTTC.

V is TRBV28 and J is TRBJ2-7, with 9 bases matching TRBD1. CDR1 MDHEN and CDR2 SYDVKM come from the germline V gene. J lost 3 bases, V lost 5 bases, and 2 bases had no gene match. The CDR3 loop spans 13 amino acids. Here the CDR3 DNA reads TGTGCCAGCAGTACAGGGGGCAGCTACGAGCAGTACTTC. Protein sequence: CASSTGGSYEQYF. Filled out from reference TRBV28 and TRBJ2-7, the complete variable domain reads DVKVTQSSRYLVKRTGEKVFLECVQDMDHENMFWYRQDPGLGLRLIYFSYDVKMKEKGDIPEGYSVSREKKERFSLILESASTNQTSMYLCASSTGGSYEQYFGPGTRLTVT.